A selection of T cell receptor beta chains follows, all from one sample in a study of early T cells in non-severe SARS-CoV-2 infection. MiXCR was run by TCRdb on the 5' RACE reads, yielding one entry per CDR3 protein. The data show roughly 40,000 distinct CDR3 sequences, about 6% seen once. The specimen was whole blood. The receptors shown here come from an adult who was a healthcare worker with PCR-confirmed SARS-CoV-2 infection or an uninfected control (not recorded which). Each CDR3 is given with its conserved first and last residue. Each record gives: CDR3 protein, CDR3 DNA, V gene, D gene, J gene, clone size. A D gene is named only where the DNA matches it firmly. Size is stated for part of the rows, as once, few or many counts, or as a class when the clone is expanded.

cdr3_aa: CSARVLAERNEQFF; cdr3_nt: TGCAGTGCTAGAGTACTAGCGGAACGCAATGAGCAGTTCTTC; v_call: TRBV20-1; d_call: TRBD2; j_call: TRBJ2-1; clone_size: many
cdr3_aa: CASSYGQGAYNEQFF; cdr3_nt: TGTGCCAGCAGCTACGGACAGGGGGCTTACAATGAGCAGTTCTTC; v_call: TRBV12-3/TRBV12-4; d_call: TRBD1; j_call: TRBJ2-1; clone_size: -
cdr3_aa: CASSLKPGATSRQYF; cdr3_nt: TGTGCCAGCAGCCTAAAGCCGGGAGCTACGTCTCGGCAGTACTTC; v_call: TRBV3-1; d_call: -; j_call: TRBJ2-7; clone_size: few
cdr3_aa: CAILDPTPWGTDTQYF; cdr3_nt: TGTGCCATCCTAGACCCCACCCCCTGGGGCACAGATACGCAGTATTTT; v_call: TRBV10-3; d_call: -; j_call: TRBJ2-3; clone_size: many
cdr3_aa: CASSQAPPGGRDTEAFF; cdr3_nt: TGCGCCAGCAGCCAGGCCCCTCCGGGGGGTCGGGACACTGAAGCTTTCTTT; v_call: TRBV4-1; d_call: -; j_call: TRBJ1-1; clone_size: -
cdr3_aa: CASSPTSGRNTGELFF; cdr3_nt: TGTGCCAGCAGCCCCACTAGCGGGAGGAACACCGGGGAGCTGTTTTTT; v_call: TRBV7-9; d_call: TRBD2; j_call: TRBJ2-2; clone_size: many
cdr3_aa: CASSRGAGLIYEQYF; cdr3_nt: TGTGCCAGCAGCCGAGGGGCGGGGCTTATCTACGAGCAGTACTTC; v_call: TRBV7-6; d_call: -; j_call: TRBJ2-7; clone_size: many
cdr3_aa: CASSLATETQYF; cdr3_nt: TGTGCCAGCAGCTTAGCGACCGAGACCCAGTACTTC; v_call: TRBV7-2; d_call: -; j_call: TRBJ2-5; clone_size: many
cdr3_aa: CASSQVPGSSYGYTF; cdr3_nt: TGCGCCAGCAGCCAAGTTCCGGGGAGTTCCTATGGCTACACCTTC; v_call: TRBV4-1; d_call: -; j_call: TRBJ1-2; clone_size: few
cdr3_aa: CASSSFRGNTGELFF; cdr3_nt: TGTGCCAGCAGCTCATTTAGAGGCAACACCGGGGAGCTGTTTTTT; v_call: TRBV7-6; d_call: -; j_call: TRBJ2-2; clone_size: many
cdr3_aa: CSVTPGGSYEQYF; cdr3_nt: TGCAGCGTTACCCCCGGGGGCTCCTACGAGCAGTACTTC; v_call: TRBV29-1; d_call: -; j_call: TRBJ2-7; clone_size: many
cdr3_aa: CASSPTGTIGETQYF; cdr3_nt: TGTGCCAGCAGTCCGACAGGGACAATTGGGGAGACCCAGTACTTC; v_call: TRBV6-5; d_call: TRBD1; j_call: TRBJ2-5; clone_size: -
cdr3_aa: CAITRGATDTQYF; cdr3_nt: TGTGCCATCACCCGGGGGGCCACAGATACGCAGTATTTT; v_call: TRBV10-3; d_call: -; j_call: TRBJ2-3; clone_size: medium-sized
cdr3_aa: CASREGARTQYF; cdr3_nt: TGCGCCAGCAGAGAGGGGGCGAGGACGCAGTATTTT; v_call: TRBV10-2; d_call: TRBD1; j_call: TRBJ2-3; clone_size: many
cdr3_aa: CASSPGWDEQFF; cdr3_nt: TGTGCCAGCAGCCCCGGATGGGATGAGCAGTTCTTC; v_call: TRBV11-2; d_call: -; j_call: TRBJ2-1; clone_size: -
cdr3_aa: CASRAWGGNQPQHF; cdr3_nt: TGTGCCAGCAGGGCATGGGGGGGCAATCAGCCCCAGCATTTT; v_call: TRBV25-1; d_call: -; j_call: TRBJ1-5; clone_size: -
cdr3_aa: CSARDPRSYEQYF; cdr3_nt: TGCAGTGCTAGAGATCCACGATCCTACGAGCAGTACTTC; v_call: TRBV20-1; d_call: -; j_call: TRBJ2-7; clone_size: many
cdr3_aa: CASSQGVNQPQHF; cdr3_nt: TGTGCCAGCAGTCAAGGGGTGAATCAGCCCCAGCATTTT; v_call: TRBV6-5; d_call: -; j_call: TRBJ1-5; clone_size: many
cdr3_aa: CASSLTGDRTQFF; cdr3_nt: TGTGCCAGCAGCTTAACAGGGGACAGGACTCAGTTCTTC; v_call: TRBV7-2; d_call: TRBD1; j_call: TRBJ2-1; clone_size: many
cdr3_aa: CASSSWGKTGREDTQYF; cdr3_nt: TGTGCCAGCAGCTCGTGGGGGAAAACAGGGAGGGAAGATACGCAGTATTTT; v_call: TRBV11-2; d_call: -; j_call: TRBJ2-3; clone_size: many
cdr3_aa: CASSQDREREEETQYF; cdr3_nt: TGCGCCAGCAGCCAAGACAGGGAGCGGGAAGAAGAGACCCAGTACTTC; v_call: TRBV4-1; d_call: TRBD2; j_call: TRBJ2-5; clone_size: many
cdr3_aa: CASSERNGIGEQFF; cdr3_nt: TGCGCCAGCAGTGAAAGGAACGGGATCGGTGAGCAGTTCTTC; v_call: TRBV10-2; d_call: -; j_call: TRBJ2-1; clone_size: many
cdr3_aa: CASSAEDRGVDEQFF; cdr3_nt: TGTGCCAGCAGTGCAGAGGACAGGGGGGTTGATGAGCAGTTCTTC; v_call: TRBV6-4; d_call: TRBD1; j_call: TRBJ2-1; clone_size: medium-sized
cdr3_aa: CASSLAVAGPPYEQYF; cdr3_nt: TGTGCCAGCAGCTTGGCGGTAGCGGGACCCCCCTACGAGCAGTACTTC; v_call: TRBV5-5; d_call: TRBD2; j_call: TRBJ2-7; clone_size: few
cdr3_aa: CASSQDGNEQFF; cdr3_nt: TGTGCCAGCAGCCAAGACGGCAATGAGCAGTTCTTC; v_call: TRBV3-1; d_call: -; j_call: TRBJ2-1; clone_size: many
cdr3_aa: CASSQETGGRVGEQFF; cdr3_nt: TGCGCCAGCAGCCAAGAAACTGGAGGCCGGGTGGGTGAGCAGTTCTTC; v_call: TRBV4-1; d_call: -; j_call: TRBJ2-1; clone_size: -
cdr3_aa: CASSEGVHSGANVLTF; cdr3_nt: TGTGCCAGCAGTGAGGGGGTTCACTCTGGGGCCAACGTCCTGACTTTC; v_call: TRBV25-1; d_call: -; j_call: TRBJ2-6; clone_size: few